The subject of this entry is one T cell receptor (beta chain). Assay used: immunoSEQ multiplex PCR; TCRdb lists only in-frame clones, some missing. Among 65,000 to 95,000 clones listed, around 89% were seen once. This specimen comes from a study of OX40 agonist ivuxolimab in advanced cancers. The receptor was derived from an adult with an advanced solid tumor such as melanoma, head and neck, liver or kidney cancer. This specimen was CD4+ or CD8+ T cells sorted from blood, taken in a trial of the OX40 agonist ivuxolimab.

CDR3: CASSTDRGLAFF. The CDR3 nucleotides read TGTGCCAGCAGCACCGACAGGGGGCTAGCTTTCTTT. The chain couples TRBV13 to TRBJ1-1; 10 nucleotides agree with TRBD1. The CDR3 covers 12 residues. From germline, CDR1 is PRHDT and CDR2 FYEKMQ (reference sequence). The J segment lost 10 bases and the V segment lost 5 bases, leaving 4 bases of the junction unmatched.